The rows below give T cell receptor beta chains drawn from one sample of a study of identical twins. Each CDR3 protein is one row after TCRdb ran MiXCR on the 5' RACE reads. The sample carries fewer than 800,000 distinct CDR3 sequences, under 8.5% recorded once. This sample also appeared in a second study, on yellow fever vaccine responses in identical twins.

Sequences were obtained from PBMCs. These receptors all come from a woman between 18 and 29 years old in good health. Both conserved end residues are part of each CDR3. The order of the fields is J gene, V gene, CDR3 protein.

J gene: TRBJ1-1
V gene: TRBV20-1
CDR3 protein: CSASHGENTEAFF

J gene: TRBJ2-2
V gene: TRBV14
CDR3 protein: CASSQDVLAEAGELFF

J gene: TRBJ2-3
V gene: TRBV24-1
CDR3 protein: CATSAGASGTDTQYF

J gene: TRBJ1-5
V gene: TRBV20-1
CDR3 protein: CSAAGTGVPVTQHF

J gene: TRBJ2-3
V gene: TRBV20-1
CDR3 protein: CSARSGGLGDTQYF

J gene: TRBJ2-5
V gene: TRBV12-3/TRBV12-4
CDR3 protein: CASSSTGTARETQYF

J gene: TRBJ2-3
V gene: TRBV20-1
CDR3 protein: CSARATSGSRVWTDTQYF

J gene: TRBJ1-1
V gene: TRBV3-1
CDR3 protein: CASSQGAWNTEAFF

J gene: TRBJ2-2
V gene: TRBV24-1
CDR3 protein: CATSDRDRGGSGELFF

J gene: TRBJ2-5
V gene: TRBV29-1
CDR3 protein: CSVERTGGQETQYF

J gene: TRBJ2-1
V gene: TRBV5-6
CDR3 protein: CASIGGQGVSGRSYNEQFF

J gene: TRBJ1-6
V gene: TRBV28
CDR3 protein: CASSASQGYSYNSPLHF

J gene: TRBJ1-6
V gene: TRBV4-1
CDR3 protein: CASSQVHPVSPLHF

J gene: TRBJ2-1
V gene: TRBV4-1
CDR3 protein: CASSQMGLAGNEQFF

J gene: TRBJ1-3
V gene: TRBV7-6
CDR3 protein: CASSLGGLSGNTIYF

J gene: TRBJ2-1
V gene: TRBV28
CDR3 protein: CASSQAGEGRYNEQFF

J gene: TRBJ2-3
V gene: TRBV12-3/TRBV12-4
CDR3 protein: CASSAGTTQYF

J gene: TRBJ2-1
V gene: TRBV7-9
CDR3 protein: CASSPRLAGGEQFF

J gene: TRBJ2-2
V gene: TRBV29-1
CDR3 protein: CSVEGPGGELFF

J gene: TRBJ2-5
V gene: TRBV4-1
CDR3 protein: CASSQARLETQYF

J gene: TRBJ2-5
V gene: TRBV7-3
CDR3 protein: CASSFQGLGGETQYF

J gene: TRBJ2-1
V gene: TRBV10-3
CDR3 protein: CAISGRTSGRAPYNEQFF

J gene: TRBJ2-1
V gene: TRBV5-4
CDR3 protein: CASSLAQGYLVNEQFF

J gene: TRBJ2-5
V gene: TRBV6-2/TRBV6-3
CDR3 protein: CASSYPSGRYQETQYF

J gene: TRBJ2-1
V gene: TRBV5-1
CDR3 protein: CASSHGTGNNEQFF

J gene: TRBJ2-2
V gene: TRBV19
CDR3 protein: CASSIEHTGELFF

J gene: TRBJ1-1
V gene: TRBV11-2
CDR3 protein: CASSSQRINTEAFF

J gene: TRBJ2-2
V gene: TRBV6-5
CDR3 protein: CASSFLAGVGELFF

J gene: TRBJ2-1
V gene: TRBV12-3/TRBV12-4
CDR3 protein: CASRLLHRGEQFF

J gene: TRBJ1-2
V gene: TRBV4-1
CDR3 protein: CASSQWTSEYGYTF

J gene: TRBJ2-5
V gene: TRBV5-1
CDR3 protein: CASSSTGGRETQYF

J gene: TRBJ1-1
V gene: TRBV29-1
CDR3 protein: CSVASQINTEAFF

J gene: TRBJ1-1
V gene: TRBV7-7
CDR3 protein: CASSPQYLGTEAFF

J gene: TRBJ2-5
V gene: TRBV7-9
CDR3 protein: CASSLLVGLAGRETQYF

J gene: TRBJ2-1
V gene: TRBV5-1
CDR3 protein: CASSQTSGSFNEQFF

J gene: TRBJ1-6
V gene: TRBV20-1
CDR3 protein: CSARRDSGNSPLHF

J gene: TRBJ2-2
V gene: TRBV10-3
CDR3 protein: CAISRVLAGGAVATGELFF

J gene: TRBJ2-1
V gene: TRBV12-3/TRBV12-4
CDR3 protein: CASSHSARREQFF

J gene: TRBJ2-1
V gene: TRBV4-2
CDR3 protein: CASSQPTGTSGTYSYNEQFF

J gene: TRBJ2-7
V gene: TRBV6-1
CDR3 protein: CASSPREGPTWYEQYF

J gene: TRBJ2-5
V gene: TRBV3-1
CDR3 protein: CASSQSGSSGQETQYF

J gene: TRBJ1-1
V gene: TRBV19
CDR3 protein: CASSSQIGLGEAFF

J gene: TRBJ2-3
V gene: TRBV11-3
CDR3 protein: CASSTDRSTDTQYF

J gene: TRBJ2-1
V gene: TRBV29-1
CDR3 protein: CSVVRGQGMDEQFF

J gene: TRBJ1-4
V gene: TRBV2
CDR3 protein: CASSAVTGDEKLFF

J gene: TRBJ1-6
V gene: TRBV2
CDR3 protein: CASSEGTVSSPLHF

J gene: TRBJ1-5
V gene: TRBV12-3/TRBV12-4
CDR3 protein: CASIPGQGIVQPQHF

J gene: TRBJ1-5
V gene: TRBV7-9
CDR3 protein: CASSLSTEYSNQPQHF

J gene: TRBJ1-4
V gene: TRBV20-1
CDR3 protein: CSARDRAETNEKLFF

J gene: TRBJ2-5
V gene: TRBV29-1
CDR3 protein: CSVEWGGGGVETQYF

J gene: TRBJ2-2
V gene: TRBV24-1
CDR3 protein: CATGGVFGTTGELFF

J gene: TRBJ2-1
V gene: TRBV12-3/TRBV12-4
CDR3 protein: CASSSRREDEQFF

J gene: TRBJ2-1
V gene: TRBV7-3
CDR3 protein: CASSPEGRANEQFF

J gene: TRBJ2-1
V gene: TRBV6-1
CDR3 protein: CASAGPGQGAGEQFF